The clone carrying this TCR beta chain occurred once. As yet, its antigen is unknown. This record comes from a study of chemoradiotherapy in HPV16-positive cancers. Overall study context: Candidate HPV-specific T-cell clones and common TCR motifs came from functional assays in a couple of HPV16-positive patients.

Per the germline V gene, CDR1 is SGHTS and CDR2 is YDEGEE. The CDR3 runs 15 residues. Trimming shortened V by 2 bases and J by 8 bases, and 17 bases separated the two germline ends. General study findings and limits: HPV-specific T cells were functionally defined from only two HPV16-positive patients. Candidate HPV-specific clones and E7-related TCR motifs grew in tumor during treatment.

Only in-frame clones appear in the TCRdb table, and some are missing; sequencing was by immunoSEQ multiplex PCR. This table holds about 30,000 clones, approximately 91% found once. The chain links TRBV5-8 to TRBJ2-1; weak D call: TRBD2 (5 bases). This specimen consisted of blood, obtained from a patient who underwent chemoradiotherapy. This TCR was recovered from a human donor with HPV-associated anogenital cancer. CDR3 residues: CASSLDWARRDEQFF. The DNA of the CDR3 is TGTGCCAGCAGCTTAGATTGGGCGCGGCGGGATGAGCAGTTCTTC. Drawing the rest from reference TRBV5-8 and TRBJ2-1, the complete variable domain is EAGVTQSPTHLIKTRGQQATLRCSPISGHTSVYWYQQALGLGLQFLLWYDEGEERNRGNFPPRFSGRQFPNYSSELNVNALELEDSALYLCASSLDWARRDEQFFGPGTRLTVL.